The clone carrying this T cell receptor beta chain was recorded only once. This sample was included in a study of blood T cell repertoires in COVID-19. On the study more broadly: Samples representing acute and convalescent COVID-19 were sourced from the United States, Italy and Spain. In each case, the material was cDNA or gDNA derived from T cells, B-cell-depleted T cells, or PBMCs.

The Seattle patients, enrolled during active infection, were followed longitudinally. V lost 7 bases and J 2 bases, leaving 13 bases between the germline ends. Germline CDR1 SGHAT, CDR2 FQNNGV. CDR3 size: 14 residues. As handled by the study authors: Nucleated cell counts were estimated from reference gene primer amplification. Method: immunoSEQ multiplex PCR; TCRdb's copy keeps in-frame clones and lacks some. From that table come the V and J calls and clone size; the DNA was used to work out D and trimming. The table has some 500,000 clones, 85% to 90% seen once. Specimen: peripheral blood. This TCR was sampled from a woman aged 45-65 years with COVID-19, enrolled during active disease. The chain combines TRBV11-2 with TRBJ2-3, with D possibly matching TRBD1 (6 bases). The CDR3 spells CASTLDRFTDTQYF. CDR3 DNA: TGTGCCAGCACCCTAGACAGGTTCACAGATACGCAGTATTTT.